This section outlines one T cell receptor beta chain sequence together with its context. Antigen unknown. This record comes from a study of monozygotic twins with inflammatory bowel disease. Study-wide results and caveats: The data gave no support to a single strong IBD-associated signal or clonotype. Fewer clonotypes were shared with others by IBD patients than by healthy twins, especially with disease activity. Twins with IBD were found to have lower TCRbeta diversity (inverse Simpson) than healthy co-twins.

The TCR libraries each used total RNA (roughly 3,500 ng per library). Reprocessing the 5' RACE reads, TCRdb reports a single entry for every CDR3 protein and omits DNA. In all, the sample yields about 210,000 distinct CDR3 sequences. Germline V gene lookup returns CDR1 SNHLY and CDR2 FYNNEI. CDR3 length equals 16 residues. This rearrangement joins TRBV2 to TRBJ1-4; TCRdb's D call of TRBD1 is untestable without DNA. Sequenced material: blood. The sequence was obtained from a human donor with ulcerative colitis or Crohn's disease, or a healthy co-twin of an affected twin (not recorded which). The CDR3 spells CASSGGQIGENEKLFF.